These 7 T cell receptor beta chains were all obtained from the same sample, sequenced in a study of cytomegalovirus exposure and HLA in healthy donors. PCR was performed using 60 Vbeta and 13 Jbeta primers. Sequenced by immunoSEQ multiplex PCR; TCRdb stores in-frame clones only, minus some. The sample has some 150,000 clones, around 73% seen once. Sequenced input: PBMCs. These receptors were obtained from a male donor in good health and CMV-seronegative.

The V call is TRBV7-6, the J call TRBJ1-5; D perhaps matches TRBD1 (5 bases). The V and J ends lost 2 bases and 3 bases respectively, with 11 bases between them. CDR1 and CDR2 (germline): SGHVS, FNYEAQ. The CDR3 runs 15 residues. For the CDR3, the DNA is TGTGCCAGCAGCTTACAGTCTGGGGCCAATCAGCCCCAGCATTTT. Amino acid sequence: CASSLQSGANQPQHF.

J is TRBJ2-4 and V is TRBV19, with D perhaps matching TRBD2 (5 bases). Deletions cut 2 bases from V and 13 bases from J, with 18 bases between. The CDR3 consists of 14 residues. The V gene's germline CDR1 is LNHDA and CDR2 SQIVND (reference sequence). The CDR3: CASSIISRRIEQYF. CDR3 nucleotides: TGTGCCAGTAGTATAATAAGTCGGAGGATAGAACAGTACTTC. Full variable domain (missing parts from reference TRBV19 and TRBJ2-4): DGGITQSPKYLFRKEGQNVTLSCEQNLNHDAMYWYRQDPGQGLRLIYYSQIVNDFQKGDIAEGYSVSREKKESFPLTVTSAQKNPTAFYLCASSIISRRIEQYFGAGTRLSVL.

The rearrangement uses TRBV19 and TRBJ1-1; 9 bases fit TRBD1. The V gene's germline CDR1 is LNHDA and CDR2 SQIVND (reference sequence). Trimming cost V 5 bases and J 1 base; bases outside gene matches: 5. The CDR3 is 15 amino acids. CDR3 protein: CASSEQGAGNTEAFF. The CDR3 DNA reads TGTGCCAGTAGTGAACAGGGGGCGGGGAACACTGAAGCTTTCTTT.

Here the CDR3 DNA reads TGTGCCAGCGGGACAGAACCTGTACTTAATTCACCCCTCCACTTT. This sequence encodes CASGTEPVLNSPLHF. V is TRBV2 and J is TRBJ1-6; 7 bases map to TRBD1. Losses at the gene ends were 8 bases for V and 6 bases for J; bases not matched to a gene: 10. This CDR3 comprises 15 residues. From germline, CDR1 is SNHLY and CDR2 FYNNEI.

The chain employs TRBV2 and TRBJ2-3; the match to TRBD2 covers 15 bases. Germline V gene data show CDR1 as SNHLY and CDR2 as FYNNEI. J lost 4 bases, V lost 7 bases, and 6 bases had no gene match. This CDR3 region has 16 residues. The CDR3 DNA reads as TGTGCCAGCAACCCGGGACTAGCGGGAGGCGCAGATACGCAGTATTTT. It yields the protein CASNPGLAGGADTQYF.

The gene calls are TRBV19 and TRBJ1-5, with no clear D. This CDR3 has 16 amino acids. V lost 1 base to trimming and J lost 3 bases, with 13 bases between them. The germline V gene has CDR1 LNHDA and CDR2 SQIVND (reference sequence). Here the CDR3 reads CASSIVGGQNNQPQHF. The DNA for the CDR3 is TGTGCCAGTAGTATAGTGGGAGGGCAGAACAATCAGCCCCAGCATTTT.

The chain couples TRBV15 to TRBJ2-1; 11 bases map to TRBD2. CDR1 LNHNV and CDR2 YYDKDF come from the germline V gene (reference sequence). The CDR3 is 16 residues long. The V gene end was trimmed by 4 bases and the J gene end by 0 bases; junction bases not matched to a gene: 2. The DNA of the CDR3 is TGTGCCACCAGCAAGACTAGCGGGGACTCCTACAATGAGCAGTTCTTC. This gives the protein CATSKTSGDSYNEQFF.